This entry is about one TCR beta chain. Its antigen is unidentified. Germline CDR1 WNHNN, CDR2 SYGVQD (reference sequence). Between the trimmed V and J ends, which lost 5 bases and 11 bases, there was a span of 13 bases. This CDR3 is built from 13 residues. 13 Jbeta primers and 60 Vbeta primers were used for the PCR. Assay used: immunoSEQ multiplex PCR; TCRdb lists only in-frame clones, some missing. The repertoire holds fewer than 250,000 clones, with 81% as singletons. The sample originates from a study of cytomegalovirus exposure and HLA in healthy donors. Study findings and constraints: Later work found most CMV-associated TCR beta chains apparently HLA-restricted. Rarity marked most TCR sequences, yet some public TCRs occurred in many donors. Sequencing likely caused a cluster of highly shared sequence variants.

This receptor was identified in a man aged 40-55 years in good health and CMV-seropositive. Source material: PBMCs. The chain joins TRBV10-1 to TRBJ1-6, with D tentatively TRBD1 (5 bases). The CDR3 region is CASSLDTSAPLHF. The CDR3 DNA is TGCGCCAGCAGTCTGGACACCTCGGCACCCCTCCACTTT.